The 20 T cell receptor beta chains listed next were all sequenced from one sample in a study of cytomegalovirus exposure and HLA in healthy donors. PCR involved 60 Vbeta and 13 Jbeta primers. Assay: immunoSEQ multiplex PCR; the TCRdb copy retains only in-frame clones and omits some. The sample has 150,000 to 200,000 clones; 65% to 70% are singletons. Material: PBMCs. These receptors all stem from a woman aged 18 to 35 in good health and CMV-seropositive.

This clone appeared a single time. The rearrangement uses TRBV7-9 and TRBJ2-7, with no clear D. Germline CDR1 and CDR2: SEHNR and FQNEAQ (reference sequence). The V gene lost 5 bases and the J gene lost 6 bases, with 14 bases spanning the gap. The CDR3 totals 13 residues. Here the CDR3 reads CASSPILPPEQYF. CDR3 nucleotide sequence: TGTGCCAGCAGCCCTATATTGCCTCCCGAGCAGTACTTC.

The chain uses TRBV9 and TRBJ1-3; the D gene is possibly TRBD1 (6 bases). Deletions cut 3 bases from V and 3 bases from J, with 13 bases between. The germline gives CDR1 SGDLS, CDR2 YYNGEE. The CDR3 is made up of 15 amino acids. The CDR3 DNA reads as TGTGCCAGCAGCGGAGAAACAGGGATTGGAAACACCATATATTTT. Protein: CASSGETGIGNTIYF.

The chain carries TRBV15 and TRBJ2-7; TRBD2 matches 9 bases. The CDR3 runs 16 residues. From germline, CDR1 is LNHNV and CDR2 YYDKDF (reference sequence). The V gene end was trimmed by 4 bases and the J gene end by 6 bases; junction bases not matched to a gene: 13. The CDR3 region is CATSTDFSGSSSEQYF. Here the CDR3 DNA reads TGTGCCACCAGCACAGACTTTAGCGGGAGTTCATCCGAGCAGTACTTC.

The rearrangement joins TRBV30 to TRBJ1-1; no clear D gene. Trimming cost V 5 bases and J 3 bases, with 7 bases left between them. CDR3 length: 11 amino acids. Germline values: CDR1 GTSNPN, CDR2 SVGIG (reference sequence). The CDR3 loop reads CAWRRDTEAFF. The CDR3 DNA is TGTGCCTGGCGGAGGGACACTGAAGCTTTCTTT.

The chain uses TRBV7-9 and TRBJ2-7; 7 bases align to TRBD2. There are 15 residues in the CDR3. V gave up 3 bases and J gave up 3 bases; unmatched junction bases: 8. Germline assignment: CDR1 SEHNR and CDR2 FQNEAQ (reference sequence). CDR3: CASSFSVGGGYEQYF. CDR3 bases: TGTGCCAGCAGCTTTAGTGTGGGCGGGGGCTACGAGCAGTACTTC. The full variable domain, rest sourced from reference TRBV7-9 and TRBJ2-7, is DTGVSQNPRHKITKRGQNVTFRCDPISEHNRLYWYRQTLGQGPEFLTYFQNEAQLEKSRLLSDRFSAERPKGSFSTLEIQRTEQGDSAMYLCASSFSVGGGYEQYFGPGTRLTVT.

The chain carries TRBV28 and TRBJ1-4, with unresolved D. The V gene lost 6 bases and the J gene lost 0 bases, with 14 bases spanning the gap. Germline V gene data show CDR1 as MDHEN and CDR2 as SYDVKM. This CDR3 is 16 amino acids long. This CDR3 is CASRDLSLATNEKLFF. CDR3 DNA: TGTGCCAGCAGAGACTTGTCACTTGCAACTAATGAAAAACTGTTTTTT.

This clone was picked up a small number of times. Other DNA sequences in the sample encode the same CDR3. The V and J genes are TRBV10-3 and TRBJ1-1; perhaps TRBD1 as D (5 bases). Trimming took 10 bases from V and 1 from J, leaving 19 bases between them. Germline V gene sequence: CDR1 ENHRY, CDR2 SYGVKD. The CDR3 is 15 residues long. The CDR3: CATELSGLGNTEAFF. Written as DNA, the CDR3 is TGTGCCACCGAACTCTCAGGGCTTGGGAACACTGAAGCTTTCTTT.

This clone appeared once. The V gene is TRBV30, the J gene TRBJ1-2; the match to TRBD1 covers 8 bases. CDR1 is GTSNPN and CDR2 is SVGIG in the germline V gene (reference sequence). This CDR3 is 15 amino acids long. The V and J ends lost 5 bases and 5 bases, in that order; junction bases with no gene match: 13. The CDR3 loop is CAWGRAQGDRYGYTF. CDR3 bases: TGTGCCTGGGGACGGGCACAGGGGGACCGATATGGCTACACCTTC.

This clone showed up just once. J is TRBJ2-7 and V is TRBV6-5; weak D call: TRBD1 (6 bases). V was cut by 6 bases and J by 7 bases, with 19 bases left in between. CDR1 is MNHEY and CDR2 is SVGAGI in the germline V gene. The CDR3 loop spans 14 amino acids. CDR3 nucleotide sequence: TGTGCCAGCAGCCCTACAACAGGGACGAGGGAGCAGTACTTC. It yields the protein CASSPTTGTREQYF.

The J gene is TRBJ2-5, the V gene TRBV5-8, with D perhaps matching TRBD2 (5 bases). Germline CDR1 is SGHTS and CDR2 is YDEGEE. Trimming left V 4 bases short and J 4 bases short, with 14 bases between. The CDR3 spans 14 residues. CDR3: CASSPRTSVETQYF. The CDR3 DNA reads TGTGCCAGCAGCCCCCGGACTTCGGTAGAGACCCAGTACTTC. Full variable domain (outside the CDR3, taken from reference TRBV5-8 and TRBJ2-5): EAGVTQSPTHLIKTRGQQATLRCSPISGHTSVYWYQQALGLGLQFLLWYDEGEERNRGNFPPRFSGRQFPNYSSELNVNALELEDSALYLCASSPRTSVETQYFGPGTRLLVL.

This chain links TRBV7-8 with TRBJ1-6; no clear D. Germline lookup yields CDR1 SGHVS and CDR2 FQNEAQ. Trimming removed 1 base from V and 3 bases from J, with 7 bases in between. The CDR3 is made up of 15 amino acids. For the CDR3, the DNA is TGTGCCAGCAGCTTAGGCCGGGACTATAATTCACCCCTCCACTTT. Its translation is CASSLGRDYNSPLHF. The full variable domain, with the rest looked up from reference TRBV7-8 and TRBJ1-6, is GAGVSQSPRYKVAKRGQDVALRCDPISGHVSLFWYQQALGQGPEFLTYFQNEAQLDKSGLPSDRFFAERPEGSVSTLKIQRTQQEDSAVYLCASSLGRDYNSPLHFGNGTRLTVT.

The chain uses TRBV25-1 and TRBJ2-1; D is unresolved. V was clipped by 5 bases and J by 9 bases, with 23 bases between them. Germline lookup yields CDR1 MGHDK and CDR2 SYGVNS. This CDR3 is 16 amino acids long. CDR3 DNA sequence: TGTGCCAGCAGTCCTCCCCTAGGATTAATAATGGGTGAGCAGTTCTTC. Translation: CASSPPLGLIMGEQFF.

The chain employs TRBV7-3 and TRBJ2-3; TRBD2 might be the D (6 bases). The CDR3 is 16 residues long. Germline V CDR1 and CDR2: SGHTA, FQGTGA. V shed 0 bases and J shed 2 bases, with 12 bases lying between them. As DNA, the CDR3 is TGTGCCAGCAGCTTAACCGGGGGAAGCCACACAGATACGCAGTATTTT. Protein: CASSLTGGSHTDTQYF.

The gene calls are TRBV6-5 and TRBJ2-6; 10 bases are shared with TRBD1. V was clipped by 6 bases and J by 6 bases; unmatched bases: 2. The CDR3 extends over 14 amino acids. Germline V CDR1 and CDR2: MNHEY, SVGAGI. The DNA for the CDR3 is TGTGCCAGCAGCCGACAGGGGGCGGCCAACGTCCTGACTTTC. It codes for CASSRQGAANVLTF.

This sequence joins TRBV29-1 and TRBJ2-5, with 12 bases lining up with TRBD2. The junction had 6 bases not matched to a gene; V was cut back by 2 bases and J by 2 bases. CDR1 and CDR2 from the germline V gene are SQVTM and ANQGSEA. This CDR3 is built from 16 residues. CDR3 nucleotides: TGCAGCGTTGAACCAAACGGACTAGCGGGACAAGAGACCCAGTACTTC. Protein product: CSVEPNGLAGQETQYF.

This rearrangement joins TRBV5-4 to TRBJ2-7; weak D call: TRBD1 (5 bases). In germline, CDR1 is SGHNT, CDR2 YYREEE (reference sequence). The ends were cut back, 5 bases at V and 5 bases at J, with 26 bases in the middle. There are 17 residues in the CDR3. CDR3 amino acids: CASSHWNLPGNENEQYF. For the CDR3, the DNA is TGTGCCAGCAGTCACTGGAACCTCCCAGGGAATGAAAACGAGCAGTACTTC.

This clone was seen only a few times. The chain uses TRBV7-2 and TRBJ1-1; the D gene is possibly TRBD1 (5 bases). Trimming removed 1 base from V and 1 base from J, with 10 bases in between. The CDR3 is 15 residues long. Germline V gene sequence: CDR1 SGHTA, CDR2 FQGNSA. CDR3 DNA: TGTGCCAGCAGCTTAGTGGGCAGGGCGAACACTGAAGCTTTCTTT. Amino acid sequence: CASSLVGRANTEAFF.

For this clone: Different DNA sequences within this sample yield the same CDR3. V is TRBV6-5 and J is TRBJ2-7; 9 bases are a match to TRBD2. Germline V gene sequence: CDR1 MNHEY, CDR2 SVGAGI. Trimming removed 4 bases from V and 6 bases from J; junction bases left unmatched: 4. CDR3 length: 13 amino acids. As DNA, the CDR3 is TGTGCCAGCAGTTTGGGACTAGCTCTCGAGCAGTACTTC. This translates into CASSLGLALEQYF.

The chain carries TRBV7-9 and TRBJ2-5, with D maybe TRBD1 (5 bases). The germline V gene has CDR1 SEHNR and CDR2 FQNEAQ (reference sequence). Trimming left V 1 base short and J 5 bases short, with 14 bases between. The CDR3 is 15 amino acids. CDR3 DNA: TGTGCCAGCAGCTTAGACAGGCGAAAATGGGAGACCCAGTACTTC. It specifies CASSLDRRKWETQYF. The full variable domain, its missing parts supplied by reference TRBV7-9 and TRBJ2-5, is DTGVSQNPRHKITKRGQNVTFRCDPISEHNRLYWYRQTLGQGPEFLTYFQNEAQLEKSRLLSDRFSAERPKGSFSTLEIQRTEQGDSAMYLCASSLDRRKWETQYFGPGTRLLVL.

The rearrangement uses TRBV19 and TRBJ2-7; 8 bases map to TRBD2. There are 15 residues in the CDR3. Germline V CDR1 and CDR2: LNHDA, SQIVND (reference sequence). J lost 2 bases, V lost 9 bases, and 12 bases had no gene match. The CDR3 is CASSREGRPAYEQYF. DNA of the CDR3: TGTGCCAGCTCCCGGGAGGGTCGGCCGGCCTACGAGCAGTACTTC.